This is a list of T cell receptor beta chains from one sample in a study of cytomegalovirus exposure and HLA in healthy donors. Method: immunoSEQ multiplex PCR; TCRdb's copy keeps in-frame clones and lacks some. This sample has 14,000 or so clones, with about two thirds found just once. What was sequenced was PBMCs. All receptors come from a woman between 45 and 60 years old in good health and CMV-seropositive. Each CDR3 is given with its conserved first and last residue. The order of the fields is CDR3 length, J gene, V gene, clone size, D gene, CDR3 protein, CDR3 DNA. D genes are given only for firm matches. A clone size is listed for some rows: how often the clone was seen (once, few, many), or a class if it is expanded.

len: 13; j_gene: TRBJ1-1; v_gene: TRBV28; abundance: .; d_gene: .; CDR3aa: CASRRTRNTEAFF; CDR3nt: TGTGCCAGCAGACGGACAAGGAACACTGAAGCTTTCTTT
len: 15; j_gene: TRBJ2-7; v_gene: TRBV28; abundance: medium-sized; d_gene: TRBD2; CDR3aa: CASSTVASGPYEQYF; CDR3nt: TGTGCCAGCAGTACCGTGGCTAGCGGGCCCTACGAGCAGTACTTC
len: 13; j_gene: TRBJ2-5; v_gene: TRBV29-1; abundance: .; d_gene: TRBD1; CDR3aa: CSVANRGRETQYF; CDR3nt: TGCAGCGTGGCAAACAGGGGCCGGGAGACCCAGTACTTC
len: 13; j_gene: TRBJ2-1; v_gene: TRBV29-1; abundance: .; d_gene: TRBD2; CDR3aa: CSVVGRGGNEQFF; CDR3nt: TGCAGCGTTGTGGGGCGCGGGGGCAATGAGCAGTTCTTC
len: 15; j_gene: TRBJ2-1; v_gene: TRBV29-1; abundance: .; d_gene: TRBD2; CDR3aa: CSVDLGSGAYNEQFF; CDR3nt: TGCAGCGTTGACCTAGGAAGCGGGGCCTACAATGAGCAGTTCTTC
len: 12; j_gene: TRBJ1-1; v_gene: TRBV9; abundance: .; d_gene: .; CDR3aa: CASGAPGPEAFF; CDR3nt: TGTGCCAGCGGGGCTCCTGGGCCTGAAGCTTTCTTT
len: 14; j_gene: TRBJ1-1; v_gene: TRBV18; abundance: few; d_gene: TRBD1; CDR3aa: CASSPQQGATEAFF; CDR3nt: TGTGCCAGCTCACCACAACAGGGGGCCACTGAAGCTTTCTTT
len: 18; j_gene: TRBJ2-5; v_gene: TRBV29-1; abundance: .; d_gene: TRBD2; CDR3aa: CSVEEKGLAGSLQETQYF; CDR3nt: TGCAGCGTTGAAGAGAAGGGGCTAGCGGGATCCCTACAAGAGACCCAGTACTTC
len: 15; j_gene: TRBJ1-2; v_gene: TRBV6-1; abundance: .; d_gene: .; CDR3aa: CATPRDRSYLKGYTF; CDR3nt: TGTGCCACCCCCCGAGACAGGAGCTACCTAAAGGGCTACACCTTC
len: 13; j_gene: TRBJ1-2; v_gene: TRBV7-9; abundance: .; d_gene: .; CDR3aa: CASSATGLSGYTF; CDR3nt: TGTGCCAGCAGCGCTACGGGGTTGTCTGGCTACACCTTC
len: 13; j_gene: TRBJ1-4; v_gene: TRBV30; abundance: .; d_gene: .; CDR3aa: CAWSTQGVEKLFF; CDR3nt: TGTGCCTGGAGTACTCAGGGTGTGGAAAAACTGTTTTTT